This TCR beta chain was sequenced for a study of OX40 agonist ivuxolimab in advanced cancers. Describing the broader study: Ivuxolimab was a fully human IgG2 agonistic monoclonal antibody targeting the costimulatory receptor OX40 (CD134). Intravenous ivuxolimab was administered to patients every 2 weeks at six dose levels: 0.01, 0.1, 0.3, 1.5, 3 and 10 mg/kg. Of the roughly 54 patients in dose escalation, around 20 had hepatocellular carcinoma, some 15 had melanoma, 9 had renal cell carcinoma and 9 had head and neck cancer. In the dose-escalation cohort, roughly 80% of patients were male, and the mean age was about 55 years, with a range of about 23 to 90. Patients were allowed to have had prior anti-PD-1, anti-PD-L1 or anti-CTLA-4 therapy, and approximately 40% of the dose-escalation patients had been treated with checkpoint inhibitors. Partial responses were achieved by three dose-escalation patients, of whom one had hepatocellular carcinoma and two had cutaneous melanoma. The point of sequencing TCRbeta in the periphery was to test whether ivuxolimab changed TCR sequence diversity and drove clonal T-cell expansion. The paper reports the monotherapy dose-escalation portion (N of about 50 patients) of the phase I ivuxolimab trial.

The trial excluded patients who had a history of autoimmune disease or who were on systemic immunosuppression. Peripheral blood for TCR sequencing was collected from all dose cohorts at baseline, on cycle 4 day 1, and on cycle 7 day 1. Samples were obtained from an open-label, multicenter, first-in-human phase I dose-escalation trial of ivuxolimab. Adults with locally advanced or metastatic head and neck squamous cell, hepatocellular, melanoma or renal cell carcinoma were enrolled in the trial. Before TCR sequencing, CD4+ T cells and CD8+ T cells from peripheral blood were sorted into separate populations. Comment on this clone: Its antigen target is currently unknown. Base qualities are not at hand, and no much larger clone is one base apart.

V lost 5 bases and J lost 4 bases, and the count of bases not matched to a germline gene is 11. The CDR3 measures 16 amino acids from cysteine to phenylalanine. The read is trimmed to its CDR3 DNA, 48 bases read in frame from base 1. CDR1 SGHTA and CDR2 FQGNSA were looked up in the germline V gene. Overall study outcomes, separate from this receptor: Low levels of normalized T-cell clonal expansion were also seen in some patients who did not respond. On average, CD8+ T cells showed more expanded clones than CD4+ T cells after ivuxolimab. Which antigens the clonally expanded peripheral T cells were specific for was not determined. At doses from 0.1 to 3.0 mg/kg, clonal expansion was seen in both CD4+ and CD8+ blood T cells between baseline and week 6. In the 0.1-3.0 mg/kg groups, partial responders had among the lowest normalized peripheral clonal expansion, particularly in CD8+ T cells.

For sequencing of the TCRbeta CDR3 region, genomic DNA was extracted from the sorted cells. The immunoSEQ Assay was used for sequencing of TCRbeta CDR3 regions. TCRdb took this table from immuneACCESS and kept in-frame rearrangements with V and J called. Such tables lack part of the clones; where checked against another copy, unresolved V genes explain under half of the gap, and the rest is unexplained. The sample records tens of thousands of clones, just over 85% of which are singletons. The top ten clonotypes cover under 7.5% of the sample. The chain is assembled from TRBV7-2 and TRBJ2-3; TRBD1 fits 8 bases in the junction. Source: CD4+ or CD8+ T cells sorted from blood, taken in a trial of the OX40 agonist ivuxolimab. The sequence was obtained from an adult with an advanced solid tumor such as melanoma, head and neck, liver or kidney cancer. CDR3 region: CASSRLYGQGADTQYF. The sequence in DNA is TGTGCCAGCAGCCGACTCTATGGACAGGGTGCAGATACGCAGTATTTT. With the rest looked up from the reference TRBV7-2 and TRBJ2-3 genes rather than sequenced, the full variable domain is GAGVSQSPSNKVTEKGKDVELRCDPISGHTALYWYRQSLGQGLEFLIYFQGNSAPDKSGLPSDRFSAERTGGSVSTLTIQRTQQEDSAVYLCASSRLYGQGADTQYFGPGTRLTVL.